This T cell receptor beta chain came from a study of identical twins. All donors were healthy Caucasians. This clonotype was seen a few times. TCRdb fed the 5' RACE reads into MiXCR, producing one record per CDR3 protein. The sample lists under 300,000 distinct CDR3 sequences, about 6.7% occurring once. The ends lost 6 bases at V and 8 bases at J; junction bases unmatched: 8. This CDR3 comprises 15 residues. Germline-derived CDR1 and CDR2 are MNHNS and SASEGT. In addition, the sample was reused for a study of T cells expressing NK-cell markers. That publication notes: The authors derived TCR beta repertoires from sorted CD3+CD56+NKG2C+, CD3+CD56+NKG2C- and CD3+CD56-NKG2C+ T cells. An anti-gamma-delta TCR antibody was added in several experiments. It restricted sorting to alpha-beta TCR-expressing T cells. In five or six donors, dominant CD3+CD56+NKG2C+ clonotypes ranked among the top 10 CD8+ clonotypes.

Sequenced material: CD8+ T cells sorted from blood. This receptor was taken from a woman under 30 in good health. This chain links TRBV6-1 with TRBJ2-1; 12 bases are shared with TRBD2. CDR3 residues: CASRQTSGGLDEQFF. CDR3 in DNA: TGTGCCAGCAGACAGACTAGCGGGGGATTGGATGAGCAGTTCTTC.